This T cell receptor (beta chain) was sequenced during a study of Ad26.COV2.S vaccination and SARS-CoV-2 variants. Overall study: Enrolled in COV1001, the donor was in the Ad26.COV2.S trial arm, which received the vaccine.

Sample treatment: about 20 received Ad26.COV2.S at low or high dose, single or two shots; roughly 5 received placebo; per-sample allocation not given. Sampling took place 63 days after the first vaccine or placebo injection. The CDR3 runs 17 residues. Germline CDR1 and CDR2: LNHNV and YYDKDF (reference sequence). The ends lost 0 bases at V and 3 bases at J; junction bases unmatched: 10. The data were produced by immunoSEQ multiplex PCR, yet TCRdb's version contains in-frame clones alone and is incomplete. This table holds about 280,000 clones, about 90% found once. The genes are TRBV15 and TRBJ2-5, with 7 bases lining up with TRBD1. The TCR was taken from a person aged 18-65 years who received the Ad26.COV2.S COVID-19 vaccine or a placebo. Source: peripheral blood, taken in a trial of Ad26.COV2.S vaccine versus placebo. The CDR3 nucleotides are TGTGCCACCAGCAGAGATGGGACAGTAGGATTGGAAGAGACCCAGTACTTC. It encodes CATSRDGTVGLEETQYF.